This is a list of T cell receptor beta chains from one sample in a study of PD-1 blockade in classical Hodgkin lymphoma. Sequenced by immunoSEQ multiplex PCR; TCRdb stores in-frame clones only, minus some. The sample lists 100,000 or so clones, around 89% occurring once. Sequencing was performed on peripheral blood mononuclear cells (PBMCs), taken before the second cycle of nivolumab. These receptors all stem from a human donor with classical Hodgkin lymphoma. CDR3s include the opening cysteine and the closing phenylalanine or tryptophan. The D gene is left open where the match is weak. Clone size, where shown, is once, few, many, or a class for clones that have expanded.

abundance	v_gene	j_gene	d_gene	CDR3aa	CDR3nt
.	TRBV28	TRBJ2-7	.	CASSFRDFRTYEQYF	TGTGCCAGCAGTTTCCGGGACTTCCGGACCTACGAGCAGTACTTC
.	TRBV7-8	TRBJ2-7	.	CASSQGNEQYF	TGTGCCAGCAGCCAGGGAAACGAGCAGTACTTC
.	TRBV19	TRBJ1-1	.	CASSISGAGEAFF	TGTGCCAGTAGTATCTCCGGGGCAGGAGAAGCTTTCTTT
.	TRBV9	TRBJ1-5	.	CASSGWGAINQPQHF	TGTGCCAGCAGCGGATGGGGAGCGATAAATCAGCCCCAGCATTTT
.	TRBV9	TRBJ1-6	TRBD1	CASRKGAAYNSPLHF	TGTGCCAGCAGGAAGGGGGCAGCCTATAATTCACCCCTCCACTTT
.	TRBV9	TRBJ1-2	TRBD1	CASSVGRGQDYGYTF	TGTGCCAGCAGCGTAGGAAGGGGACAGGACTATGGCTACACCTTC
.	TRBV29-1	TRBJ1-2	.	CSVSDGHGYTF	TGCAGCGTTTCAGACGGTCACGGCTACACCTTC
.	TRBV7-2	TRBJ2-5	TRBD2	CASSSQLAGGQETQYF	TGTGCCAGCAGCTCCCAACTAGCGGGGGGCCAAGAGACCCAGTACTTC
.	TRBV4-3	TRBJ2-7	TRBD2	CASSQEDPLTVSGGKPRHF	TGCGCCAGCAGCCAAGAAGACCCACTGACCGTCAGCGGGGGCAAACCTAGGCACTTC
.	TRBV7-9	TRBJ2-6	.	CASSLTAGANVLTF	TGTGCCAGCAGCTTAACTGCTGGGGCCAACGTCCTGACTTTC
few	TRBV9	TRBJ2-1	TRBD1	CASSIDRGRAFDEQFF	TGTGCCAGCAGCATAGACAGGGGTCGGGCCTTCGATGAGCAGTTCTTC
.	TRBV14	TRBJ2-7	.	CASSPDVTYEQYF	TGTGCCAGCAGCCCGGACGTAACCTACGAGCAGTACTTC
.	TRBV29-1	TRBJ2-5	TRBD2	CSVEPGGGQETQYF	TGCAGCGTTGAACCGGGGGGGGGTCAAGAGACCCAGTACTTC
few	TRBV5-1	TRBJ1-2	TRBD1	CASSLAPGQLYGYTF	TGCGCCAGCAGCTTGGCCCCGGGACAGCTCTATGGCTACACCTTC
.	TRBV2	TRBJ1-1	.	CASDSGNEAFF	TGTGCCAGCGATTCAGGGAATGAAGCTTTCTTT
once	TRBV7-2	TRBJ2-2	.	CASSISYSGLDTGELFF	TGTGCCAGCAGCATCTCTTATTCAGGGTTGGACACCGGGGAGCTGTTTTTT
once	TRBV6-1	TRBJ2-7	TRBD1	CASSPSTGVEQYF	TGCGCCAGCAGCCCCTCGACAGGGGTCGAGCAGTACTTC
.	TRBV19	TRBJ2-4	TRBD1	CASSPQTGTGNIQYF	TGTGCCAGTAGTCCGCAGACAGGGACGGGGAACATTCAGTACTTC
.	TRBV10-1	TRBJ2-3	TRBD2	CASSESAGGGGTDTQYF	TGCGCCAGCAGTGAGTCCGCCGGGGGCGGGGGGACAGATACGCAGTATTTT
.	TRBV2	TRBJ1-2	.	CASSEALPSNYGYTF	TGTGCCAGCAGTGAAGCGCTTCCTTCTAACTATGGCTACACCTTC
.	TRBV7-6	TRBJ2-3	TRBD1	CASSLVGQGADTQYF	TGTGCCAGCAGCTTAGTAGGACAGGGGGCTGATACGCAGTATTTT
few	TRBV30	TRBJ1-2	.	CAWDSDSKNYGYTF	TGTGCCTGGGATTCGGACTCTAAGAACTATGGCTACACCTTC
.	TRBV6-1	TRBJ2-7	TRBD1	CASSEVGQGSEQYF	TGTGCCAGCAGTGAAGTAGGACAGGGAAGCGAGCAGTACTTC
.	TRBV7-2	TRBJ2-5	.	CASSLARGRSGDNSMRAQYF	TGTGCCAGCAGCTTAGCTCGGGGTCGGAGCGGGGACAACTCGATGAGGGCCCAGTACTTC
.	TRBV25-1	TRBJ1-1	TRBD1	CASSVTGINTEAFF	TGTGCCAGCAGTGTGACAGGGATTAACACTGAAGCTTTCTTT
.	TRBV5-6	TRBJ2-2	.	CASSFSLTDFANTGELFF	TGTGCCAGCAGCTTTTCCCTTACCGATTTCGCGAACACCGGGGAGCTGTTTTTT
.	TRBV15	TRBJ2-5	TRBD2	CATSNRGVKTQYF	TGTGCCACCAGCAACCGGGGGGTGAAGACCCAGTACTTC
.	TRBV5-1	TRBJ2-5	TRBD2	CASSPGLEETQYF	TGCGCCAGCAGCCCGGGACTAGAGGAGACCCAGTACTTC
.	TRBV6-1	TRBJ2-1	.	CASRDRYNEQFF	TGTGCCAGCAGGGACCGGTACAATGAGCAGTTCTTC
.	TRBV11-3	TRBJ1-2	.	CASSLVAWWGGYTF	TGTGCCAGCAGCTTAGTTGCATGGTGGGGAGGCTACACCTTC
.	TRBV6-5	TRBJ1-5	.	CASSPPGSNQPQHF	TGTGCCAGCAGTCCCCCGGGTAGCAATCAGCCCCAGCATTTT
.	TRBV23-1	TRBJ1-5	.	CASSHLGVRNQPQHF	TGCGCCAGCAGTCATCTGGGGGTTCGCAATCAGCCCCAGCATTTT
.	TRBV4-2	TRBJ1-2	.	CASSQGPDGNYGYTF	TGTGCCAGCAGCCAAGGCCCCGACGGGAACTATGGCTACACCTTC
.	TRBV7-2	TRBJ2-1	.	CASSLGRDTYNEQFF	TGTGCCAGCAGCTTGGGGAGGGACACCTACAATGAGCAGTTCTTC
.	TRBV19	TRBJ2-5	TRBD2	CASSSWTSGDQETQYF	TGTGCCAGTAGTTCTTGGACTAGCGGGGATCAAGAGACCCAGTACTTC
.	TRBV5-1	TRBJ2-5	.	CASSLKQGETQYF	TGCGCCAGCAGCTTGAAACAAGGGGAGACCCAGTACTTC